Presented here are 17 T cell receptor beta chains from one specimen sequenced in a study of tumor-infiltrating lymphocytes in primary liver carcinoma. Co-extracting RNA and DNA was done with roughly 18-32 mg of unsorted bulk tissue as input. Reverse transcription of 500 to 650 ng total RNA with a constant-region primer produced TCR beta cDNA. Libraries covering TCR beta were generated through three nested multiplex PCR rounds (using a slightly modified ARM-PCR). In the first two PCR rounds, TRBV1-TRBV30 forward primers were paired with a C-beta reverse primer, and each round lasted roughly 9 cycles. Each CDR3 protein is one row after TCRdb ran MiXCR on the multiplex PCR reads. The data contain under 45,000 distinct CDR3 sequences, over 70% of them singletons. Sample: liver tumor tissue from sampling region 2. Subset meaning: tumor region T2, inferior pole. The receptors were gathered from a middle-aged man with primary liver carcinoma and hepatitis B virus infection.

This clonotype was seen more than once but under ten times. V usage is TRBV20-1 and J usage is TRBJ2-7; tentative D call: TRBD2 (7 bases). The ends were cut back, 5 bases at V and 5 bases at J, with 16 bases in the middle. Germline V CDR1 and CDR2: DFQATT, SNEGSKA (reference sequence). The CDR3 contains 13 residues. The CDR3 is CSAPRGGGDEQYF. In nucleotides, the CDR3 is TGCAGTGCTCCGCGGGGAGGGGGGGACGAGCAGTACTTC.

To note about this clonotype: An end of the junction does not agree with germline; a read error may underlie this. V usage is TRBV29-1 and J usage is TRBJ1-5, with D possibly TRBD1 on 6 matching bases. The CDR3 length is 13 residues. Germline values: CDR1 SQVTM, CDR2 ANQGSEA. CDR3 coding DNA: TGTAGCGCTGTCGGACAGATCAACCAGCCCCAGCATTTT. It specifies CSAVGQINQPQHF.

In regard to this clonotype: This likely comes from a read error, as the CDR3 has no conserved phenylalanine or tryptophan at its end. The genes are TRBV4-2 and TRBJ2-3; TRBD2 agrees at 11 bases. Germline values: CDR1 LGHNA, CDR2 YNFKEQ. The CDR3 is 21 amino acids. The CDR3 spells CASSQDSGLAAYRFSTDMQYS. The CDR3 DNA reads TGTGCCAGCAGCCAAGATTCGGGACTAGCGGCATATCGATTTAGCACAGATATGCAGTATTCT.

This clonotype was observed a few times. The chain links TRBV18 to TRBJ2-2, with 8 bases that match TRBD2. The CDR3 is 16 residues long. Losses at the gene ends were 8 bases for V and 1 base for J; bases not matched to a gene: 9. Germline V CDR1 and CDR2: KGHSH, LQKENI. The DNA for the CDR3 is TGTGCCAGCACAGTCCGGCTAGCGGGGAACACCGGGGAGCTGTTTTTT. It translates to CASTVRLAGNTGELFF.

The genes are TRBV7-9 and TRBJ2-3; D is unresolved. Germline lookup yields CDR1 SEHNR and CDR2 FQNEAQ (reference sequence). The V end was cut by 6 bases, the J end by 1 base, with 23 bases between. CDR3 length: 18 residues. The chain's CDR3 is CASRPTYCEQRRTDTQYF. CDR3 nucleotide sequence: TGTGCCAGCAGGCCGACTTACTGTGAACAGAGACGCACAGATACGCAGTATTTT.

CDR3 sequence (DNA): TGTGCCAACTCACGGGACTGGGGCACTGAAGCTTTCTTT. This translates into CANSRDWGTEAFF. J is TRBJ1-1 and V is TRBV6-1; D may be TRBD1 (5 bases). Germline V CDR1 and CDR2: MNHNS, SASEGT. V gave up 10 bases and J gave up 4 bases, with 16 bases separating them. The CDR3 length is 13 residues.

Comment on this clonotype: This may be a read error: a much more frequent sequence differs by one nucleotide. The chain combines TRBV20-1 with TRBJ2-7, with no clear D. In germline, CDR1 is DFQATT, CDR2 SNEGSKA (reference sequence). The CDR3 loop spans 14 amino acids. Trimming left V 3 bases short and J 1 base short, with 13 bases between. CDR3 bases: TGCAGTGCTAGGCCTGGCAGGAGATCCTACGAGCAGTACTTC. Translating gives CSARPGRRSYEQYF.

About this clonotype: An end of the junction does not agree with germline; a read error may underlie this. The CDR3 DNA sequence: TGCGCTAGCAGCCACGCTGGACAGACCCAAGATACCCAGTACTTC. Translating it yields CASSHAGQTQDTQYF. The chain is built from TRBV4-1 and TRBJ2-5; a weak D match, TRBD1 (6 bases). The CDR3 is 15 residues long. In germline, CDR1 is MGHRA, CDR2 YSYEKL.

Note on this clonotype: This is likely a read error, given that the CDR3 carries no conserved phenylalanine or tryptophan at its end. V and J are TRBV6-5 and TRBJ2-1; 8 bases line up with TRBD2. Germline loops: CDR1 MNHEY, CDR2 SVGAGI. The CDR3 covers 13 residues. DNA for the CDR3: TGTGCCAGCAGCGGGGGGGGGAGGAATGAACAGTTCTCC. Translating gives CASSGGGRNEQFS.

Remarks on this clonotype: Because the CDR3 is missing its conserved closing phenylalanine or tryptophan, this is likely a read error. No DNA is shown, since the ends of the CDR3 on it are uncertain; the CDR3 is the one TCRdb lists. The V gene is TRBV11-1, the J gene TRBJ2-4; the tabulated D call, TRBD2, remains unverified against the DNA. Germline V CDR1 and CDR2: SGHAT, FQDESV (reference sequence). The CDR3 has 17 amino acids, counting both end residues. CDR3 protein: CASSFPGTSGTENIRYS.

As regards this clonotype: Its ends do not fully match the called genes, so a read error is possible. The rearrangement links TRBV4-3 to TRBJ2-5; no firm D call. This CDR3 has 15 amino acids. CDR1 and CDR2 (germline): LGHNA, YSLEER. The DNA of the CDR3 is TGCGCCAGCAGTCAAGCAGTCCCTTTGACTGAGACCCAGTACTTC. Protein sequence: CASSQAVPLTETQYF.

In its sample, this clonotype was seen a few times. The chain is built from TRBV6-1 and TRBJ2-1, with 8 bases aligning to TRBD2. Germline V gene sequence: CDR1 MNHNS, CDR2 SASEGT. With V trimmed by 9 bases and J by 7 bases, 8 bases remained unmatched. This CDR3 comprises 13 residues. CDR3 protein: CARRAGGGNEQFF. CDR3 nucleotide sequence: TGTGCCAGACGCGCGGGAGGAGGTAATGAGCAGTTCTTC.

A remark on this clonotype: One base away lies a much larger clone, so this may be a sequencing read error. V and J are TRBV6-5 and TRBJ2-7; the match to TRBD2 covers 7 bases. CDR1 MNHEY and CDR2 SVGAGI come from the germline V gene. The V segment lost 4 bases and the J segment 9 bases; nucleotides outside the gene matches: 12. CDR3 length equals 14 residues. The CDR3 spells CASSSSGNLFGQYF. In nucleotides, the CDR3 is TGTGCCAGCAGTTCAAGCGGGAACCTCTTCGGGCAGTACTTC.

As for this clonotype: A junction end diverges from the germline sequence, so it may reflect a read error. V gene TRBV29-1 combines with J gene TRBJ2-5; weak D call: TRBD2 (6 bases). CDR1 is SQVTM, CDR2 ANQGSEA, per germline. This CDR3 is built from 12 residues. The CDR3: CGVWGEHETQYF. CDR3 DNA: TGCGGCGTTTGGGGGGAGCATGAGACCCAGTACTTC.

A remark on this clonotype: Compared with germline, one end of the junction differs, possibly owing to a read error. The gene calls are TRBV7-2 and TRBJ2-1; a weak D match, TRBD2 (5 bases). CDR1 is SGHTA, CDR2 FQGNSA, per germline. The CDR3 covers 17 residues. This CDR3 reads CAGSPLPRASSNNEQFF. For the CDR3, the DNA is TGTGCCGGCAGCCCCCTGCCCCGGGCTAGCTCCAACAATGAGCAGTTCTTC.

Details on this clonotype: The CDR3 does not end in the conserved phenylalanine or tryptophan, so this is likely a read error. The CDR3 nucleotides read TGTGCCAGCAACTTAGACTTCGCCGGGGAGCTGTTTTCT. Translated: CASNLDFAGELFS. The J gene is TRBJ2-2, the V gene TRBV11-3; the D is unclear. This CDR3 comprises 13 residues. Germline CDR1 SGHNT, CDR2 YENEEA.

Concerning this clonotype: Since the CDR3 does not end with the conserved phenylalanine or tryptophan, this likely comes from a read error. This chain connects TRBV30 to TRBJ1-5; a possible D gene is TRBD1 (6 bases). Trimming cost V 4 bases and J 7 bases, with 17 bases left between them. The CDR3 totals 14 residues. Germline loops: CDR1 GTSNPN, CDR2 SVGIG (reference sequence). CDR3 in amino acids: CAWKGGGAAQPQHL. The CDR3 DNA follows: TGTGCCTGGAAAGGTGGGGGGGCGGCCCAGCCCCAGCATCTT.